What follows describes a single T cell receptor (beta chain). The antigen remains undetermined. This sample is drawn from a study of PD-L1 blockade in urothelial cancer. Points from the study as a whole: The study found that durable-benefit patients expanded tumor-associated blood clones more at 3 weeks.

The data were produced by immunoSEQ multiplex PCR, yet TCRdb's version contains in-frame clones alone and is incomplete. The sample consists of around 45,000 clones, about 88% of them appearing once. The CDR3 is made up of 14 amino acids. From germline, CDR1 is SGHNT and CDR2 YYREEE (reference sequence). V lost 1 base, J lost 9 bases, and 16 bases lay in between. The sample in question was PBMCs, obtained around atezolizumab (anti-PD-L1) treatment. The source of this sequence is a woman in her fifties or sixties with urothelial cancer. The chain has TRBV5-4 and TRBJ1-2; TRBD1 is a possible D gene (5 bases). The CDR3: CASSLSGGRGSYTF. The CDR3 DNA sequence: TGTGCCAGCAGCTTGTCGGGTGGTCGGGGGAGCTACACCTTC.